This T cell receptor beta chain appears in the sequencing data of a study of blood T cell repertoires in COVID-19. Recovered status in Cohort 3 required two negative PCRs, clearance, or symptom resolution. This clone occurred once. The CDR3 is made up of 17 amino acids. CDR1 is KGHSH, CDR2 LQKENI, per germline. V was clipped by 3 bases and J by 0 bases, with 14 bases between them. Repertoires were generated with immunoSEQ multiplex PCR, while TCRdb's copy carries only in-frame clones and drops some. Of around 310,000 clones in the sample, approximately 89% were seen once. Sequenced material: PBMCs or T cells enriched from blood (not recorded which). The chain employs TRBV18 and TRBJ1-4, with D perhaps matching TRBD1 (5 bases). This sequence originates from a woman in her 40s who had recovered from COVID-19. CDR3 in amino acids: CASSPDISIATNEKLFF. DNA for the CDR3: TGTGCCAGCTCACCGGACATCTCGATTGCAACTAATGAAAAACTGTTTTTT.